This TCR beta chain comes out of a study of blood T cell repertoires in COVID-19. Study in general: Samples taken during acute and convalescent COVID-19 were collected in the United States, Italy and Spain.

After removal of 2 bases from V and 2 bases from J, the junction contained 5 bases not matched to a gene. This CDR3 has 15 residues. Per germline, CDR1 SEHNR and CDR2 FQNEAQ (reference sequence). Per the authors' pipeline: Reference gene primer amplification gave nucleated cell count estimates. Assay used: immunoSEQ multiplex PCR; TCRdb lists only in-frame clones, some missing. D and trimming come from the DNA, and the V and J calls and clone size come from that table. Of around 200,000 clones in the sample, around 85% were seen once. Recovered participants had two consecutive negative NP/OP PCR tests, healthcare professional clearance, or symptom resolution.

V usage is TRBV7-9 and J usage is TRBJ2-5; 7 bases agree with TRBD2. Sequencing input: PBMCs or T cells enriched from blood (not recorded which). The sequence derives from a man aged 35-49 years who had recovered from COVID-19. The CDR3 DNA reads TGTGCCAGCAGCTTAAGCGGGGCGGGACAAGAGACCCAGTACTTC. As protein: CASSLSGAGQETQYF. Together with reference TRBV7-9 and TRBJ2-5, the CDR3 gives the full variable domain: DTGVSQNPRHKITKRGQNVTFRCDPISEHNRLYWYRQTLGQGPEFLTYFQNEAQLEKSRLLSDRFSAERPKGSFSTLEIQRTEQGDSAMYLCASSLSGAGQETQYFGPGTRLLVL.